The 13 T cell receptor beta chains given below trace back to one sample, sequenced in a study of T-cell reconstitution after alpha-beta-depleted transplantation in children. TCRbeta library construction was performed incorporating unique molecular identifiers. TCRdb re-called the PCR reads with MiXCR, one entry per CDR3 protein. The data hold 330,000 or so distinct CDR3 sequences, with roughly 9.1% observed a single time. Here the sequenced sample was PBMCs, taken before TCRalphabeta/CD19-depleted stem cell transplant. The receptors here all came from a boy under two years old with acute myeloid leukemia, due to receive a stem cell transplant.

This clonotype showed up just a few times. The chain carries TRBV29-1 and TRBJ2-7; D is unclear. V shed 4 bases and J shed 2 bases, with 15 bases lying between them. The CDR3 spans 14 residues. Germline V CDR1 and CDR2: SQVTM, ANQGSEA. Here the CDR3 reads CSVVGWSPAYEQYF. DNA of the CDR3: TGCAGCGTTGTCGGATGGAGCCCCGCCTACGAGCAGTACTTC.

There are many counts of this clonotype. The genes are TRBV3-1 and TRBJ1-3; no clear D. V dropped 0 bases and J dropped 1 base, with 4 bases sitting between them. Germline V gene lookup returns CDR1 LGHDT and CDR2 YNNKEL (reference sequence). The CDR3 consists of 14 residues. The CDR3 DNA is TGTGCCAGCAGCCAAGACAGTTCTGGAAACACCATATATTTT. This encodes CASSQDSSGNTIYF.

Ten or more counts support this clonotype. V and J are TRBV25-1 and TRBJ2-7; D possibly corresponds to TRBD1 (6 bases). V lost 4 bases to trimming and J lost 8 bases, with 21 bases between them. This CDR3 is built from 15 residues. Germline loops: CDR1 MGHDK, CDR2 SYGVNS. The CDR3, as DNA: TGTGCCAGCAGTGGTGGACAGTTACCCTTCCGGAAGCAGTACTTC. This encodes CASSGGQLPFRKQYF.

This clonotype was counted at least ten times. The rearrangement joins TRBV6-2 or TRBV6-3 to TRBJ2-1; 9 nucleotides line up with TRBD2. There are 20 residues in the CDR3. V shed 1 base, J shed 5 bases, and the junction held 18 bases outside the gene matches. CDR1 and CDR2 (germline): MNHEY, SVGEGT. The CDR3 loop reads CASSYLGWRSGSVNHNEQFF. CDR3 sequence (DNA): TGTGCCAGCAGTTACTTAGGGTGGCGTAGCGGGAGTGTGAACCACAATGAGCAGTTCTTC.

As concerns this clonotype: A much larger clone lies one base from this, so it may be a read error. The chain employs TRBV7-2 and TRBJ2-5, with TRBD2 matching 13 bases. The CDR3 length is 18 residues. Germline CDR1 reads SGHTA; CDR2 reads FQGNSA. V lost 0 bases to trimming and J lost 5 bases; unmatched junction nucleotides: 9. CDR3 nucleotides: TGTGCCAGCAGCTTAGCCCTACTAGCGGGAGGGCTCACGGAGACCCAGTACTTC. This gives the protein CASSLALLAGGLTETQYF.

The chain combines TRBV25-1 with TRBJ2-7, with unresolved D. The CDR3 has 14 amino acids. CDR1 is MGHDK, CDR2 SYGVNS, per germline. Trimming took off 1 base at V and 6 bases at J, with 13 bases between the two ends. The CDR3 here is CASSEFGQVGEQYF. In nucleotides, the CDR3 is TGTGCCAGCAGTGAATTCGGCCAGGTGGGCGAGCAGTACTTC.

This clonotype was seen repeatedly, ten times or more. The V and J genes are TRBV24-1 and TRBJ2-3; a possible D gene is TRBD1 (5 bases). Germline CDR1 is KGHDR and CDR2 is SFDVKD. This CDR3 is 15 amino acids long. Trimming took 1 base from V and 2 from J, leaving 9 bases between them. CDR3 nucleotide sequence: TGTGCCACCAGTGATTTCCAGGGAATCACAGATACGCAGTATTTT. This gives the protein CATSDFQGITDTQYF.

This clonotype was observed many times. The V gene is TRBV28, the J gene TRBJ1-5; tentative D call: TRBD1 (6 bases). In germline, CDR1 is MDHEN, CDR2 SYDVKM. V lost 2 bases, J lost 0 bases, and 11 bases lay in between. The CDR3 sequence is 16 residues long. CDR3 in amino acids: CASSLLGASSNQPQHF. Here the CDR3 DNA reads TGTGCCAGCAGTTTACTGGGGGCGTCTAGCAATCAGCCCCAGCATTTT. Combining the CDR3 with reference TRBV28 and TRBJ1-5 gives the whole variable domain DVKVTQSSRYLVKRTGEKVFLECVQDMDHENMFWYRQDPGLGLRLIYFSYDVKMKEKGDIPEGYSVSREKKERFSLILESASTNQTSMYLCASSLLGASSNQPQHFGDGTRLSIL.

This clonotype was counted ten times or more. The CDR3 nucleotides read TGTGCCAGCAGCCAAGCGGGACAGGGTTTGCAACTGTTTTTT. It codes for CASSQAGQGLQLFF. The J gene is TRBJ1-4, the V gene TRBV4-2; 9 bases line up with TRBD1. Germline CDR1 is LGHNA and CDR2 is YNFKEQ. The CDR3 runs 14 residues. The junction had 6 bases not matched to a gene; V was cut back by 1 base and J by 12 bases.

This clonotype was counted many times. The rearrangement links TRBV29-1 to TRBJ2-3; either TRBD1 or TRBD2 may supply D (6 bases each). The CDR3 totals 15 residues. Trimming pared 6 bases from V and 4 bases from J, leaving 20 bases between. Germline V lookup: CDR1 SQVTM, CDR2 ANQGSEA. Written as DNA, the CDR3 is TGCAGCGTCGGGGGAACTACAGGGTGGGCAGATACGCAGTATTTT. Translating it yields CSVGGTTGWADTQYF.

Note on this clonotype: At one of its ends the junction is not consistent with the germline gene, which may arise from a read error. The chain joins TRBV3-1 to TRBJ2-5; 9 bases are a match to TRBD2. Germline CDR1 LGHDT, CDR2 YNNKEL (reference sequence). The CDR3 length is 18 residues. The CDR3 protein is CARSTLIGTSRGTETQYF. The CDR3 nucleotides read TGTGCCCGCAGTACTCTTATAGGGACTAGCCGCGGGACAGAGACCCAGTACTTC.

Many counts were recorded for this clonotype. This chain joins TRBV12-5 and TRBJ2-1, with TRBD2 matching over 14 bases. V shed 8 bases, J shed 9 bases, and the junction held 6 bases outside the gene matches. CDR1 and CDR2 (germline): LGHNT, FRNRAP. The CDR3 spans 14 residues. CDR3 sequence: CASSTSGGAGEQFF. The CDR3 coding sequence is TGTGCTAGTTCGACTAGCGGGGGGGCCGGTGAGCAGTTCTTC. The full variable domain, completed using reference TRBV12-5 and TRBJ2-1, is DARVTQTPRHKVTEMGQEVTMRCQPILGHNTVFWYRQTMMQGLELLAYFRNRAPLDDSGMPKDRFSAEMPDATLATLKIQPSEPRDSAVYFCASSTSGGAGEQFFGPGTRLTVL.

On this clonotype itself: A read error is possible here, since a much larger clone lies one base away. The chain uses TRBV7-2 and TRBJ2-3; D is undetermined. Per germline, CDR1 SGHTA and CDR2 FQGNSA. The CDR3 covers 12 residues. The CDR3 coding sequence is TGTGCCAGCAGCTCTAGGGAAGATACGCGGTATTTT. This translates into CASSSREDTRYF.